One sample yielded the 6 T cell receptor beta chains listed below, sequenced in a study of monozygotic twins with inflammatory bowel disease. TCRdb re-called the 5' RACE reads and shows each CDR3 protein once, DNA omitted. The sample holds 400,000 to 500,000 distinct CDR3 sequences. The source material was blood. Source of these receptors: a human donor with ulcerative colitis or Crohn's disease, or a healthy co-twin of an affected twin (not recorded which).

V usage is TRBV12-3 or TRBV12-4 and J usage is TRBJ1-1; TCRdb gives TRBD1 as the D gene, but with no DNA this cannot be confirmed. The CDR3 consists of 15 residues. CDR3 amino acids: CASAITGTRNTEAFF.

The chain carries TRBV27 and TRBJ1-5. The CDR3 consists of 12 residues. Germline-derived CDR1 and CDR2 are MNHEY and SMNVEV (reference sequence). CDR3 sequence reads: CASSRPYQPQHF.

CDR3: CASSVGPRPSSYNEQFF. The J gene is TRBJ2-1, the V gene TRBV9; TCRdb calls TRBD1, which cannot be checked without DNA. The CDR3 consists of 17 residues. CDR1 is SGDLS, CDR2 YYNGEE, per germline. Filled out from reference TRBV9 and TRBJ2-1, the complete variable domain reads DSGVTQTPKHLITATGQRVTLRCSPRSGDLSVYWYQQSLDQGLQFLIQYYNGEERAKGNILERFSAQQFPDLHSELNLSSLELGDSALYFCASSVGPRPSSYNEQFFGPGTRLTVL.

The rearrangement links TRBV20-1 to TRBJ2-1; TCRdb's assignment of TRBD1 cannot be checked, as there is no DNA. The CDR3 totals 18 residues. Looked up from germline, CDR1 is DFQATT and CDR2 is SNEGSKA (reference sequence). CDR3 protein: CSATRASRGGESYNEQFF.

The chain uses TRBV29-1 and TRBJ2-7; TCRdb names TRBD1, which stays unverified in the absence of DNA. Germline V CDR1 and CDR2: SQVTM, ANQGSEA. The CDR3 is 12 residues long. CDR3 region: CSVVRGTHEQYF.

The V gene is TRBV6-5, the J gene TRBJ2-2; with no DNA, the TCRdb D assignment of TRBD2 cannot be verified. Per germline, CDR1 MNHEY and CDR2 SVGAGI. The CDR3 totals 13 residues. CDR3 loop: CASSSLGAGELFF.